This TCR beta chain is from a study of cytomegalovirus exposure and HLA in healthy donors. Study findings and constraints: Reported results showed that the classifier diagnosed cytomegalovirus status with high specificity and sensitivity. Clusters of TCRs from the first cohort tended to co-occur in the 100 to 150 validation repertoires (as a later analysis found). Cytomegalovirus-associated TCR beta chains were listed, numbering some 150. In vitro, a few CMV-associated chains proved specific for CMV antigens.

To note about this clone: Its specificity is unknown.

The germline V and J ends were trimmed by 0 bases and 3 bases, with 19 bases remaining between them. CDR1 and CDR2 (germline): SGHTS, YDEGEE. The CDR3 sequence is 17 residues long. Profiling relied on immunoSEQ multiplex PCR, and the TCRdb table lists in-frame clones only, not all of them. This sample carries roughly 48,000 clones, approximately 85% of them seen once, and the ten largest clones take less than 7%. The source of this sequence is a woman in her 30s in good health and CMV-seronegative. V is TRBV5-8 and J is TRBJ2-7; a weak D match, TRBD1 (7 bases). The sequenced sample consisted of PBMCs. The CDR3 region has the DNA TGTGCCAGCAGCTTGGTGGGACTCCGGGACAGCCACTACGAGCAGTACTTC. Protein product: CASSLVGLRDSHYEQYF. Supplemented by reference TRBV5-8 and TRBJ2-7, the full variable domain reads EAGVTQSPTHLIKTRGQQATLRCSPISGHTSVYWYQQALGLGLQFLLWYDEGEERNRGNFPPRFSGRQFPNYSSELNVNALELEDSALYLCASSLVGLRDSHYEQYFGPGTRLTVT.